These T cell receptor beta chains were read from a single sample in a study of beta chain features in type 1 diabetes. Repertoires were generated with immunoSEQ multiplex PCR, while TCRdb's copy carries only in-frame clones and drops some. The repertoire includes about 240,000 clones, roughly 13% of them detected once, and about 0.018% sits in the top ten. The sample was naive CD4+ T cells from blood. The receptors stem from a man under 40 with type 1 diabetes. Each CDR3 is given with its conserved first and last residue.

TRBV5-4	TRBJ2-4	CASSRGGEAKNIQYF
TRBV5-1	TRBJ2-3	CASSPQPGKPDTQYF
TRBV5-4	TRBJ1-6	CASSFQQGANSPLHF
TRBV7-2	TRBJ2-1	CASSRTSGNEQFF
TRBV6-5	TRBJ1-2	CASSPGTGSDGYTF
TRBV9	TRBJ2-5	CASSSGTSGGDQETQYF
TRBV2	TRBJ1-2	CASSDRPRGSRGYTF
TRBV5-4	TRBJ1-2	CASSLEQGNYGYTF
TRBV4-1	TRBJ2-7	CASSRSGSGQGPYEQYF
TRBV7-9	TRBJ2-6	CASSLALSGAGANVLTF
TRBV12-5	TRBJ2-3	CASGLSPRADTQYF
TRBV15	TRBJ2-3	CATSGGGSTDTQYF
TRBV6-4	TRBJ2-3	CASSDQVGTDTQYF
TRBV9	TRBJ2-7	CASSPDRGDEQYF
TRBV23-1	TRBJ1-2	CASSQSIGTGGNYGYTF
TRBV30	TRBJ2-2	CAWTNSGGARGELFF